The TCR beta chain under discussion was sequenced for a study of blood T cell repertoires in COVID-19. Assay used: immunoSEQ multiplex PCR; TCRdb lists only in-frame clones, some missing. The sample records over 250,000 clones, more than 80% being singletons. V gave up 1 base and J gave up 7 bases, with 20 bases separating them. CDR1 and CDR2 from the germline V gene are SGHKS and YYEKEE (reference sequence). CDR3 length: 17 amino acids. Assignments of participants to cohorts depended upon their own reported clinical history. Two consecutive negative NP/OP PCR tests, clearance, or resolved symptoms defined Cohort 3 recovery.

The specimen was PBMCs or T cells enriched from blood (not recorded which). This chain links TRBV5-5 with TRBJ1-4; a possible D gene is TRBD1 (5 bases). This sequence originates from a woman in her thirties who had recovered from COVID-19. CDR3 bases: TGTGCCAGCAGCTTGCCCAAAGGGGCAGGGATCGTTGAAAAACTGTTTTTT. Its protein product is CASSLPKGAGIVEKLFF.